This T cell receptor beta chain was retrieved from a study of identical twins. The CDR3 loop spans 14 amino acids. V was clipped by 7 bases and J by 4 bases; unmatched bases: 6. The germline gives CDR1 MNHNS, CDR2 SASEGT. TCRdb re-analysed the 5' RACE reads in MiXCR, keeping a single row per CDR3 protein. This table holds 430,000 or so distinct CDR3 sequences, 20% to 25% found once. In addition, the sample was reused for a study of T cells expressing NK-cell markers. This second report adds: Also leading the CD3+CD56-NKG2C+ fraction in a few donors were these clonotypes. The study did not resolve the HCMV specificity of expanded NKG2C+ T cell clones.

The chain is built from TRBV6-1 and TRBJ2-7; the match to TRBD2 covers 11 bases. The TCR was taken from a woman under 30 in good health. Source material: CD4+ T cells sorted from blood. The chain's CDR3 is CASKMGLAVYEQYF. For the CDR3, the DNA is TGTGCCAGCAAAATGGGACTAGCGGTGTACGAGCAGTACTTC.